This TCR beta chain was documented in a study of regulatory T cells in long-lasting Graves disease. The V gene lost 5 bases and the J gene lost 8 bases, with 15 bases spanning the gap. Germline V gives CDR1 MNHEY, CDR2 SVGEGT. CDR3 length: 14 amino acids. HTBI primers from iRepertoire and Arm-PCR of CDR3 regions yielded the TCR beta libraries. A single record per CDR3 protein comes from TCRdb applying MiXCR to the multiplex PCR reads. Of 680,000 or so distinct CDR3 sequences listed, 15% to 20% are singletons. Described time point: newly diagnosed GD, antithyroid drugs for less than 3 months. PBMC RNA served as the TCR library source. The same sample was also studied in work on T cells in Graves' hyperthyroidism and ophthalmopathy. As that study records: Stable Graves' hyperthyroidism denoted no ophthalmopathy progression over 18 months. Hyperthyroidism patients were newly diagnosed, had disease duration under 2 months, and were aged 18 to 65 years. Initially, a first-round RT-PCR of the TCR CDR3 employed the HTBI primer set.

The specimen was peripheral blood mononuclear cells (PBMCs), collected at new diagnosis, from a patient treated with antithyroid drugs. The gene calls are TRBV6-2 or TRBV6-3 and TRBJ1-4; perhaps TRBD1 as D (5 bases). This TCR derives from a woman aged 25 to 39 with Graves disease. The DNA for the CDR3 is TGTGCCAGCAGTCCCTCTTTGACAGTCGAAAAACTGTTTTTT. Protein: CASSPSLTVEKLFF.